These T cell receptor beta chains were read from a single sample in a study of blood T cell repertoires in COVID-19. The protocol was immunoSEQ multiplex PCR, while the TCRdb copy is restricted to in-frame clones and leaves out a portion. The data show 250,000 to 350,000 clones, around 90% seen once. The sequencing sample was made of PBMCs or T cells enriched from blood (not recorded which). These receptors were collected from a man in his sixties who had recovered from COVID-19. Each CDR3 is given with its conserved first and last residue. D genes are given only for firm matches. Part of the rows lack a size; the others show once, few, many or a class for expanded clones.

CDR3 protein: CATSDRTGDGYTF
CDR3 DNA: TGTGCCACCAGTGACCGGACAGGCGATGGCTACACCTTC
J gene: TRBJ1-2
V gene: TRBV24-1
D gene: TRBD1
clone size: .

CDR3 protein: CSVPKQLLSTTEAFF
CDR3 DNA: TGCAGCGTTCCCAAACAGCTTCTTAGTACCACTGAAGCTTTCTTT
J gene: TRBJ1-1
V gene: TRBV29-1
D gene: .
clone size: .

CDR3 protein: CSVQGANEKLFF
CDR3 DNA: TGCAGCGTTCAGGGCGCTAATGAAAAACTGTTTTTT
J gene: TRBJ1-4
V gene: TRBV29-1
D gene: .
clone size: .

CDR3 protein: CASSFSLGRPSYEQYF
CDR3 DNA: TGTGCCAGCAGCTTTTCTCTAGGCAGACCTAGCTACGAGCAGTACTTC
J gene: TRBJ2-7
V gene: TRBV11-2
D gene: .
clone size: .

CDR3 protein: CASSPAGTGFNQPQHF
CDR3 DNA: TGTGCCAGCTCACCAGCCGGGACAGGGTTTAATCAGCCCCAGCATTTT
J gene: TRBJ1-5
V gene: TRBV18
D gene: TRBD1
clone size: .

CDR3 protein: CASSLGLGGYNEQYF
CDR3 DNA: TGTGCCAGCAGCTTGGGGTTAGGAGGGTATAACGAGCAGTACTTC
J gene: TRBJ2-7
V gene: TRBV5-8
D gene: .
clone size: .

CDR3 protein: CASSSSRVQETQYF
CDR3 DNA: TGTGCCAGCAGCTCATCACGGGTGCAAGAGACCCAGTACTTC
J gene: TRBJ2-5
V gene: TRBV11-2
D gene: .
clone size: .

CDR3 protein: CASSFQGMALHF
CDR3 DNA: TGTGCCAGCAGTTTTCAGGGGATGGCCCTCCACTTT
J gene: TRBJ1-6
V gene: TRBV27
D gene: .
clone size: .

CDR3 protein: CASSYDPDRGYEQYF
CDR3 DNA: TGTGCCAGCAGTTACGACCCGGACAGGGGCTACGAGCAGTACTTC
J gene: TRBJ2-7
V gene: TRBV6-6
D gene: TRBD1
clone size: .

CDR3 protein: CASSPYSYWSTNTGELFF
CDR3 DNA: TGTGCCAGCTCACCCTATTCTTACTGGAGCACAAACACCGGGGAGCTGTTTTTT
J gene: TRBJ2-2
V gene: TRBV18
D gene: .
clone size: .

CDR3 protein: CASSLGQVNTGELFF
CDR3 DNA: TGCGCCAGCAGCTTGGGGCAGGTGAACACCGGGGAGCTGTTTTTT
J gene: TRBJ2-2
V gene: TRBV5-1
D gene: .
clone size: .

CDR3 protein: CASKSETGYGYTF
CDR3 DNA: TGTGCCAGCAAAAGTGAGACAGGGTATGGCTACACCTTC
J gene: TRBJ1-2
V gene: TRBV2
D gene: TRBD1
clone size: .

CDR3 protein: CASSLGSVGGPGTEAFF
CDR3 DNA: TGTGCCAGCAGCTTAGGCTCTGTGGGGGGGCCGGGCACTGAAGCTTTCTTT
J gene: TRBJ1-1
V gene: TRBV7-2
D gene: .
clone size: .

CDR3 protein: CASTQAGGPNEKLFF
CDR3 DNA: TGTGCCAGCACTCAAGCGGGGGGACCTAATGAAAAACTGTTTTTT
J gene: TRBJ1-4
V gene: TRBV2
D gene: .
clone size: .

CDR3 protein: CASGTSGAQNYNEQFF
CDR3 DNA: TGTGCCAGCGGGACTAGCGGGGCTCAAAATTACAATGAGCAGTTCTTC
J gene: TRBJ2-1
V gene: TRBV28
D gene: TRBD2
clone size: .

CDR3 protein: CASSSRQYNEKLFF
CDR3 DNA: TGTGCCAGCAGTTCCCGACAGTATAATGAAAAACTGTTTTTT
J gene: TRBJ1-4
V gene: TRBV27
D gene: .
clone size: .

CDR3 protein: CAWSLTGDQPQHF
CDR3 DNA: TGTGCCTGGAGCCTTACAGGGGATCAGCCCCAGCATTTT
J gene: TRBJ1-5
V gene: TRBV30
D gene: TRBD1
clone size: .

CDR3 protein: CSVARSGANVLTF
CDR3 DNA: TGCAGCGTTGCCCGGTCTGGGGCCAACGTCCTGACTTTC
J gene: TRBJ2-6
V gene: TRBV29-1
D gene: .
clone size: .

CDR3 protein: CASSPLRDNAGELFF
CDR3 DNA: TGTGCCAGCTCACCACTGCGGGATAACGCCGGGGAGCTGTTTTTT
J gene: TRBJ2-2
V gene: TRBV18
D gene: .
clone size: .

CDR3 protein: CASSDSRQGNYGYTF
CDR3 DNA: TGTGCCAGCAGTGACTCAAGACAGGGGAACTATGGCTACACCTTC
J gene: TRBJ1-2
V gene: TRBV6-4
D gene: TRBD1
clone size: .

CDR3 protein: CASRVDGPTDTQYF
CDR3 DNA: TGTGCCAGCAGAGTAGATGGGCCCACAGATACGCAGTATTTT
J gene: TRBJ2-3
V gene: TRBV6-5
D gene: .
clone size: .

CDR3 protein: CASSQPWNTEAFF
CDR3 DNA: TGTGCCAGCAGCCAACCATGGAACACTGAAGCTTTCTTT
J gene: TRBJ1-1
V gene: TRBV14
D gene: .
clone size: .

CDR3 protein: CATSRDKWEGQVYGYTF
CDR3 DNA: TGTGCCACCAGCAGAGATAAGTGGGAGGGGCAGGTCTATGGCTACACCTTC
J gene: TRBJ1-2
V gene: TRBV15
D gene: .
clone size: .

CDR3 protein: CASSWDRDSHQPQHF
CDR3 DNA: TGTGCCAGCAGCTGGGACCGGGACAGTCATCAGCCCCAGCATTTT
J gene: TRBJ1-5
V gene: TRBV7-9
D gene: TRBD1
clone size: .

CDR3 protein: CASSHRRQVATNEKLFF
CDR3 DNA: TGTGCCAGCAGTCACCGGAGACAGGTTGCAACTAATGAAAAACTGTTTTTT
J gene: TRBJ1-4
V gene: TRBV27
D gene: .
clone size: .

CDR3 protein: CATSSRRTSGREEQFF
CDR3 DNA: TGTGCCACCAGCAGCCGGAGGACTAGCGGGAGAGAGGAGCAGTTCTTC
J gene: TRBJ2-1
V gene: TRBV15
D gene: TRBD2
clone size: .

CDR3 protein: CSVVGGVTDTQYF
CDR3 DNA: TGCAGCGTTGTGGGGGGGGTGACAGATACGCAGTATTTT
J gene: TRBJ2-3
V gene: TRBV29-1
D gene: TRBD2
clone size: .

CDR3 protein: CASSLGRATDTQYF
CDR3 DNA: TGTGCCAGCAGCTTGGGAAGAGCCACAGATACGCAGTATTTT
J gene: TRBJ2-3
V gene: TRBV5-6
D gene: .
clone size: .

CDR3 protein: CASSQEAGEAFF
CDR3 DNA: TGTGCCAGCAGCCAAGAGGCAGGGGAAGCTTTCTTT
J gene: TRBJ1-1
V gene: TRBV3-1/TRBV3-2
D gene: .
clone size: .

CDR3 protein: CASSFRGAEAFF
CDR3 DNA: TGTGCCAGCAGTTTTCGGGGTGCTGAAGCTTTCTTT
J gene: TRBJ1-1
V gene: TRBV12-3/TRBV12-4
D gene: .
clone size: .

CDR3 protein: CASSPQGNQPQHF
CDR3 DNA: TGTGCCAGCAGCCCCCAGGGTAATCAGCCCCAGCATTTT
J gene: TRBJ1-5
V gene: TRBV4-2
D gene: .
clone size: .

CDR3 protein: CASRRSLTGRDQPQHF
CDR3 DNA: TGTGCCAGTAGACGATCTCTGACGGGCAGGGATCAGCCCCAGCATTTT
J gene: TRBJ1-5
V gene: TRBV19
D gene: .
clone size: .

CDR3 protein: CASSRRTGANNSPLHF
CDR3 DNA: TGTGCCAGCAGCCGACGGACAGGGGCGAATAATTCACCCCTCCACTTT
J gene: TRBJ1-6
V gene: TRBV3-1/TRBV3-2
D gene: TRBD1
clone size: .

CDR3 protein: CASSRTGRNQPQHF
CDR3 DNA: TGTGCCAGCAGCCGGACAGGGCGCAATCAGCCCCAGCATTTT
J gene: TRBJ1-5
V gene: TRBV27
D gene: TRBD1
clone size: .

CDR3 protein: CASSYLRTGRNEKLFF
CDR3 DNA: TGTGCCAGCAGTTACCTAAGGACAGGGAGAAATGAAAAACTGTTTTTT
J gene: TRBJ1-4
V gene: TRBV6-5
D gene: TRBD1
clone size: .

CDR3 protein: CAWSPGRLLSNQPQHF
CDR3 DNA: TGTGCCTGGAGTCCTGGGAGGCTTTTAAGCAATCAGCCCCAGCATTTT
J gene: TRBJ1-5
V gene: TRBV30
D gene: .
clone size: .

CDR3 protein: CASSLQAGQTGYTF
CDR3 DNA: TGTGCCAGCAGTTTACAAGCCGGTCAAACTGGCTACACCTTC
J gene: TRBJ1-2
V gene: TRBV28
D gene: .
clone size: .

CDR3 protein: CASSLDRVYGYTF
CDR3 DNA: TGTGCCAGCAGCTTAGACAGAGTATATGGCTACACCTTC
J gene: TRBJ1-2
V gene: TRBV7-2
D gene: .
clone size: .

CDR3 protein: CASSIGAGGSYEQYF
CDR3 DNA: TGTGCCAGTAGTATAGGTGCAGGGGGCTCCTACGAGCAGTACTTC
J gene: TRBJ2-7
V gene: TRBV19
D gene: TRBD1
clone size: .

CDR3 protein: CASSFGADPGDGYTF
CDR3 DNA: TGTGCCAGCAGCTTTGGGGCGGACCCAGGGGATGGCTACACCTTC
J gene: TRBJ1-2
V gene: TRBV7-9
D gene: .
clone size: .

CDR3 protein: CASSVGRGDSGNTIYF
CDR3 DNA: TGTGCCAGCAGCGTGGGCAGGGGAGACTCTGGAAACACCATATATTTT
J gene: TRBJ1-3
V gene: TRBV9
D gene: .
clone size: .

CDR3 protein: CASGLTDTQYF
CDR3 DNA: TGTGCTAGTGGACTCACAGATACGCAGTATTTT
J gene: TRBJ2-3
V gene: TRBV12-5
D gene: .
clone size: .

CDR3 protein: CASSLAVPATGGNQPQHF
CDR3 DNA: TGTGCCAGCAGCTTAGCGGTTCCGGCTACAGGGGGCAATCAGCCCCAGCATTTT
J gene: TRBJ1-5
V gene: TRBV7-8
D gene: TRBD1
clone size: .

CDR3 protein: CASSRQGNTEAFF
CDR3 DNA: TGTGCCAGCAGCCGACAGGGGAACACTGAAGCTTTCTTT
J gene: TRBJ1-1
V gene: TRBV12-3/TRBV12-4
D gene: TRBD1
clone size: .

CDR3 protein: CASSTPSSPEDTDTQYF
CDR3 DNA: TGTGCCAGTAGTACCCCCTCTAGCCCCGAAGACACAGATACGCAGTATTTT
J gene: TRBJ2-3
V gene: TRBV19
D gene: .
clone size: .

CDR3 protein: CASSERQLYEQYF
CDR3 DNA: TGTGCCAGCAGCGAAAGACAGCTCTACGAGCAGTACTTC
J gene: TRBJ2-7
V gene: TRBV7-2
D gene: .
clone size: .

CDR3 protein: CASSERLANTEAFF
CDR3 DNA: TGTGCCAGCAGTGAACGGTTAGCCAACACTGAAGCTTTCTTT
J gene: TRBJ1-1
V gene: TRBV6-1
D gene: .
clone size: .

CDR3 protein: CASSPRTGGSYNEQFF
CDR3 DNA: TGTGCCAGCAGTCCTAGGACAGGTGGTTCCTACAATGAGCAGTTCTTC
J gene: TRBJ2-1
V gene: TRBV13
D gene: TRBD1
clone size: .

CDR3 protein: CASRKQSLDTEAFF
CDR3 DNA: TGTGCCAGCAGAAAACAGAGTTTGGACACTGAAGCTTTCTTT
J gene: TRBJ1-1
V gene: TRBV2
D gene: .
clone size: .

CDR3 protein: CASSVDWGQSNEQFF
CDR3 DNA: TGTGCCAGCAGCGTAGACTGGGGGCAAAGCAATGAGCAGTTCTTC
J gene: TRBJ2-1
V gene: TRBV9
D gene: .
clone size: .

CDR3 protein: CASSPLRGQGLGNEQFF
CDR3 DNA: TGTGCCAGCAGCCCTTTGCGCGGGCAGGGACTGGGCAATGAGCAGTTCTTC
J gene: TRBJ2-1
V gene: TRBV9
D gene: .
clone size: .

CDR3 protein: CASSLEQDSRETQYF
CDR3 DNA: TGTGCCAGCAGCTTAGAGCAGGACAGCAGAGAGACCCAGTACTTC
J gene: TRBJ2-5
V gene: TRBV11-2
D gene: .
clone size: once

CDR3 protein: CASSAGTGVNSETQYF
CDR3 DNA: TGTGCCAGCAGTGCCGGGACAGGGGTCAACTCAGAGACCCAGTACTTC
J gene: TRBJ2-5
V gene: TRBV25-1
D gene: TRBD1
clone size: .

CDR3 protein: CASSSSGTQETQYF
CDR3 DNA: TGTGCCAGCAGTTCCAGCGGAACTCAAGAGACCCAGTACTTC
J gene: TRBJ2-5
V gene: TRBV6-5
D gene: .
clone size: .

CDR3 protein: CASSTRDILYGYTF
CDR3 DNA: TGTGCCAGCAGCACCCGGGACATTCTCTATGGCTACACCTTC
J gene: TRBJ1-2
V gene: TRBV7-8
D gene: .
clone size: .

CDR3 protein: CASSFDRRETQYF
CDR3 DNA: TGTGCCAGCAGTTTCGATAGGAGGGAGACCCAGTACTTC
J gene: TRBJ2-5
V gene: TRBV27
D gene: .
clone size: .

CDR3 protein: CASSLKITLAESSYEQYF
CDR3 DNA: TGCGCCAGCAGCCTAAAGATTACCCTAGCGGAGAGTTCCTACGAGCAGTACTTC
J gene: TRBJ2-7
V gene: TRBV4-1
D gene: TRBD2
clone size: .

CDR3 protein: CASSLARGTTGELFF
CDR3 DNA: TGTGCCAGCAGCTTAGCAAGGGGAACCACCGGGGAGCTGTTTTTT
J gene: TRBJ2-2
V gene: TRBV11-2
D gene: .
clone size: .

CDR3 protein: CASSRRWGRSQYNEQFF
CDR3 DNA: TGTGCCAGCAGCCGCCGATGGGGGCGGAGTCAGTACAATGAGCAGTTCTTC
J gene: TRBJ2-1
V gene: TRBV14
D gene: .
clone size: .

CDR3 protein: CASSLARSGTGTRYEQYF
CDR3 DNA: TGTGCCAGCAGCTTAGCCAGGAGCGGGACAGGGACTCGGTACGAGCAGTACTTC
J gene: TRBJ2-7
V gene: TRBV11-2
D gene: TRBD1
clone size: .